This T cell receptor beta chain was found in a study of T cells after posttransplantation cyclophosphamide. Concerning this clone itself: Its antigen is not identified.

Study-wide findings and caveats: Later blood repertoires were often dominated by clones from the donor CD8+ memory compartment. After PTCy, TRB diversity resembled that of CNI/methotrexate controls. Skin or GI-infiltrating T cells shared few TRB sequences with blood.

Methotrexate plus calcineurin inhibitor accompanied controls' myeloablative marrow transplants; sampling was 1 year later. Sequencing used immunoSEQ multiplex PCR; TCRdb keeps in-frame clones, though not all of them. The sample lists tens of thousands of clones, roughly nine tenths occurring once. In germline, CDR1 is SNHLY, CDR2 FYNNEI. The CDR3 contains 15 residues. Trimming cost V 5 bases and J 3 bases, with 16 bases left between them. This specimen was PBMCs, taken after an allogeneic stem cell transplant with a calcineurin inhibitor and methotrexate. This clonotype was sampled from a female patient aged 45-60 years who received an allogeneic stem cell transplant from an unrelated donor, was CMV-positive, and had chronic GVHD only. Some of the T cells might come from the graft donor. This sequence joins TRBV2 and TRBJ2-5, with TRBD2 as a possible D gene (5 bases). The CDR3 DNA reads TGTGCCAGCAGTATAGAAGCGGTGGGGAAAGAGACCCAGTACTTC. It codes for CASSIEAVGKETQYF.